These 32 T cell receptor beta chains share one sample of origin, sequenced in a study of cytotoxic CD8 clonotypes in ibrutinib-treated CLL. Repertoires were generated with immunoSEQ multiplex PCR, while TCRdb's copy carries only in-frame clones and drops some. This table holds tens of thousands of clones, about 68% found once. Sequencing was performed on PBMCs, taken before ibrutinib treatment. The receptors stem from a human donor with chronic lymphocytic leukemia.

This sequence joins TRBV19 and TRBJ2-3; tentatively, D is TRBD1 or TRBD2 (6 bases each). Germline V gene lookup returns CDR1 LNHDA and CDR2 SQIVND (reference sequence). Trimming stripped 3 bases from V and 6 bases from J, with 10 bases between. This CDR3 has 13 amino acids. The CDR3 region has the DNA TGTGCCAGTAGTATGGGGGGCGGGGATACGCAGTATTTT. Its protein product is CASSMGGGDTQYF.

The J gene is TRBJ2-3, the V gene TRBV9, with a weak D call TRBD2 (6 bases). V lost 3 bases and J lost 2, with 16 bases in between. The CDR3 is 16 residues long. Per the germline V gene, CDR1 is SGDLS and CDR2 is YYNGEE. The DNA for the CDR3 is TGTGCCAGCAGCGCCGAAGCGGGCAGGGCCACAGATACGCAGTATTTT. Translation gives CASSAEAGRATDTQYF.

Comments on this clone: Other DNA sequences of this sample code for an identical CDR3. CDR3 protein: CASSLYEQYF. Here the CDR3 DNA reads TGTGCCAGCAGTTTGTACGAGCAGTACTTC. The chain joins TRBV28 to TRBJ2-7; unclear D gene. The V and J ends lost 3 bases and 4 bases respectively, with 1 base between them. Germline V gene sequence: CDR1 MDHEN, CDR2 SYDVKM. The CDR3 has 10 residues.

This clone was picked up one time. The chain links TRBV6-5 to TRBJ2-6; D uncertain. Germline CDR1 and CDR2: MNHEY and SVGAGI. The CDR3 has 15 residues. V was trimmed by 2 bases and J by 1 base, leaving 6 bases between them. In DNA form, the CDR3 reads TGTGCCAGCAGTTACCTAGTATCTGGGGCCAACGTCCTGACTTTC. Encoded protein: CASSYLVSGANVLTF.

This clone was seen more than once but under ten times. This rearrangement joins TRBV10-1 to TRBJ1-1, with no clear D. The CDR3 length is 14 residues. Germline V CDR1 and CDR2: WNHNN, SYGVQD (reference sequence). V was clipped by 3 bases and J by 5 bases, with 13 bases between them. The CDR3 DNA is TGCGCCAGCAGTGAAAACACTGTGGGGACTGAAGCTTTCTTT. It encodes CASSENTVGTEAFF.

J is TRBJ1-5 and V is TRBV19; a weak D match, TRBD1 (5 bases). V lost 1 base and J lost 0, with 10 bases in between. This CDR3 is built from 16 residues. Germline V gene lookup returns CDR1 LNHDA and CDR2 SQIVND (reference sequence). The CDR3 region is CASSIVGTFSNQPQHF. The CDR3 nucleotides read TGTGCCAGTAGTATAGTCGGGACTTTTAGCAATCAGCCCCAGCATTTT.

This clone has a handful of counts. The V call is TRBV30, the J call TRBJ1-5; a possible D gene is TRBD1 (5 bases). The CDR3 sequence is 17 residues long. V shed 3 bases and J shed 0 bases, with 18 bases lying between them. The V gene's germline CDR1 is GTSNPN and CDR2 SVGIG (reference sequence). The CDR3 loop reads CAWSDAGRGYSNQPQHF. CDR3 nucleotide sequence: TGTGCCTGGAGCGACGCAGGGAGAGGATATAGCAATCAGCCCCAGCATTTT.

The chain combines TRBV5-8 with TRBJ2-2; D is possibly TRBD1 (5 bases). V gave up 2 bases and J gave up 2 bases, with 10 bases separating them. The CDR3 consists of 15 residues. Per germline, CDR1 SGHTS and CDR2 YDEGEE. In nucleotides, the CDR3 is TGTGCCAGCAGCTTCATCAGGGCAAACACCGGGGAGCTGTTTTTT. Translated, it gives CASSFIRANTGELFF.

This clone was recorded only once. The chain has TRBV2 and TRBJ2-1, with D maybe TRBD2 (6 bases). The CDR3 loop spans 13 amino acids. Germline V gives CDR1 SNHLY, CDR2 FYNNEI. Trimming removed 1 base from V and 9 bases from J, with 10 bases in between. The CDR3 loop reads CASSEESGSEQFF. The DNA for the CDR3 is TGTGCCAGCAGTGAAGAGTCCGGGAGTGAGCAGTTCTTC.

This clone has only a few counts. The chain recombines TRBV29-1 with TRBJ1-5; D not certain. Trimming stripped 4 bases from V and 4 bases from J, with 8 bases between. CDR3 length: 12 residues. In germline, CDR1 is SQVTM, CDR2 ANQGSEA. The CDR3 DNA follows: TGCAGCGTTGGTGCGGGGAATCAGCCCCAGCATTTT. Amino acid sequence: CSVGAGNQPQHF.

Sample share makes this clone medium-sized (0.01 to 0.1%). This chain connects TRBV7-2 to TRBJ2-5; 7 nucleotides agree with TRBD2. The CDR3 totals 13 residues. V lost 5 bases and J lost 8; bases outside the gene matches: 8. Germline V gene sequence: CDR1 SGHTA, CDR2 FQGNSA. The CDR3 sequence is CASSTSGGATQYF. The DNA for the CDR3 is TGTGCCAGCAGCACCTCGGGGGGTGCTACCCAGTACTTC. Complete variable domain (other parts from reference TRBV7-2 and TRBJ2-5): GAGVSQSPSNKVTEKGKDVELRCDPISGHTALYWYRQSLGQGLEFLIYFQGNSAPDKSGLPSDRFSAERTGGSVSTLTIQRTQQEDSAVYLCASSTSGGATQYFGPGTRLLVL.

This sequence joins TRBV7-3 and TRBJ2-6, with 11 bases matching TRBD1. CDR3 length: 18 residues. The ends lost 6 bases at V and 0 bases at J; junction bases unmatched: 7. The V gene's germline CDR1 is SGHTA and CDR2 FQGTGA. Written as DNA, the CDR3 is TGTGCCAGCAGGTCCCCCGGGACAGGGGGCTCTGGGGCCAACGTCCTGACTTTC. Its translation is CASRSPGTGGSGANVLTF.

The rearrangement joins TRBV5-6 to TRBJ1-1, with 7 bases that match TRBD1. CDR1 and CDR2 from the germline V gene are SGHDT and YYEEEE. The CDR3 extends over 13 amino acids. V lost 2 bases and J lost 6; bases outside the gene matches: 4. For the CDR3, the DNA is TGTGCCAGCAGCTTAACAGGGGCAGCTGAAGCTTTCTTT. This codes for CASSLTGAAEAFF.

The chain has TRBV5-6 and TRBJ2-1; D not resolved. Germline V gene lookup returns CDR1 SGHDT and CDR2 YYEEEE. The ends were cut back, 2 bases at V and 1 base at J, with 7 bases in the middle. The CDR3 has 14 amino acids. CDR3 region: CASSFGLSYNEQFF. The CDR3 region has the DNA TGTGCCAGCAGCTTCGGGCTATCCTACAATGAGCAGTTCTTC.

V usage is TRBV7-7 and J usage is TRBJ1-2; D is possibly TRBD1 (5 bases). CDR3 length equals 13 residues. Germline V gene data show CDR1 as SSHAT and CDR2 as FNYEAQ (reference sequence). V lost 5 bases to trimming and J lost 6 bases, with 13 bases between them. As DNA, the CDR3 is TGTGCCAGCAGCCGGATAGGGACCCATGGCTACACCTTC. Its protein product is CASSRIGTHGYTF.

The V and J genes are TRBV28 and TRBJ2-6, with D perhaps being TRBD1 or TRBD2 (6 bases each). The germline CDR1 and CDR2 sequences are MDHEN and SYDVKM. CDR3 size: 14 residues. V dropped 8 bases and J dropped 2 bases, with 10 bases sitting between them. The chain's CDR3 is CASDGGPGANVLTF. The CDR3 bases are TGTGCCAGCGACGGGGGCCCTGGGGCCAACGTCCTGACTTTC. Complete variable domain (other parts from reference TRBV28 and TRBJ2-6): DVKVTQSSRYLVKRTGEKVFLECVQDMDHENMFWYRQDPGLGLRLIYFSYDVKMKEKGDIPEGYSVSREKKERFSLILESASTNQTSMYLCASDGGPGANVLTFGAGSRLTVL.

The rearrangement links TRBV19 to TRBJ2-1; 11 nucleotides line up with TRBD2. This CDR3 region has 17 residues. Germline CDR1 and CDR2: LNHDA and SQIVND (reference sequence). After removal of 5 bases from V and 3 bases from J, the junction contained 9 bases not matched to a gene. The CDR3 DNA reads as TGTGCCAGTAGTGTTCTCCCTAGCGGGAGGAACTACAATGAGCAGTTCTTC. Amino acid sequence: CASSVLPSGRNYNEQFF.

The V gene is TRBV14, the J gene TRBJ1-1, with no clear D. The CDR3 totals 17 residues. V lost 4 bases to trimming and J lost 1 base, with 19 bases between them. CDR1 SGHDN and CDR2 FVKESK come from the germline V gene. CDR3 sequence: CASSRQLVAKGNTEAFF. The CDR3 nucleotides read TGTGCCAGCAGCCGTCAACTGGTGGCGAAAGGGAACACTGAAGCTTTCTTT.

V and J are TRBV6-6 and TRBJ1-2; D is unclear. The CDR3 length is 12 residues. In germline, CDR1 is MNHNY, CDR2 SVGAGI (reference sequence). Between the trimmed V and J ends, which lost 0 bases and 8 bases, there was a span of 7 bases. The CDR3 region is CASSYSSRGYTF. In DNA, the CDR3 is TGTGCCAGCAGTTACTCGTCCCGCGGCTACACCTTC.

Here the CDR3 DNA reads TGTGCCAGCTCTTGGGGGGGTAACACTGAAGCTTTCTTT. This gives the protein CASSWGGNTEAFF. This chain joins TRBV7-3 and TRBJ1-1; a weak D match, TRBD1 (5 bases). CDR1 is SGHTA and CDR2 is FQGTGA in the germline V gene. V was pared by 8 bases and J by 2 bases, with 12 bases between. CDR3 size: 13 residues.

The J gene is TRBJ2-5, the V gene TRBV5-1; the match to TRBD1 covers 9 bases. CDR3 length: 15 amino acids. In germline, CDR1 is SGHRS, CDR2 YFSETQ. With 0 bases clipped from V and 4 bases from J, the junction kept 4 bases outside the gene matches. This CDR3 reads CASSLVGQGGETQYF. The CDR3 DNA sequence: TGCGCCAGCAGCTTGGTGGGACAGGGAGGAGAGACCCAGTACTTC.

This clone was found a few times. The chain links TRBV7-3 to TRBJ2-7, with 12 nucleotides matching TRBD2. Per the germline V gene, CDR1 is SGHTA and CDR2 is FQGTGA. V lost 6 bases, J lost 4 bases, and 7 bases stayed unmatched. The CDR3 covers 15 residues. The CDR3 nucleotides are TGTGCCAGCAGTCCGACTAGCGGGAGTACTTACGAGCAGTACTTC. The encoded protein is CASSPTSGSTYEQYF. Looking up the rest from reference TRBV7-3 and TRBJ2-7 gives the full variable domain: GAGVSQTPSNKVTEKGKYVELRCDPISGHTALYWYRQSLGQGPEFLIYFQGTGAADDSGLPNDRFFAVRPEGSVSTLKIQRTERGDSAVYLCASSPTSGSTYEQYFGPGTRLTVT.

CDR3 protein: CASSQVVSYEQYF. The CDR3 coding sequence is TGCGCCAGCAGCCAAGTTGTCAGCTACGAGCAGTACTTC. The genes are TRBV4-3 and TRBJ2-7; D not certain. The CDR3 is 13 residues long. Deletions cut 1 base from V and 3 bases from J, with 7 bases between. Per the germline V gene, CDR1 is LGHNA and CDR2 is YSLEER.

This clone is a singleton in its sample. The chain couples TRBV6-5 to TRBJ2-7; possible D gene TRBD2, 6 bases. V lost 2 bases to trimming and J lost 4 bases, with 18 bases between them. Germline V lookup: CDR1 MNHEY, CDR2 SVGAGI. The CDR3 has 16 residues. In nucleotides, the CDR3 is TGTGCCAGCAGTTACACGACACGCGGGGTGGGGTACGAGCAGTACTTC. It codes for CASSYTTRGVGYEQYF.

The chain uses TRBV6-1 and TRBJ2-7, with D tentatively TRBD1 or TRBD2 (5 bases each). The CDR3 extends over 13 amino acids. The V gene lost 3 bases and the J gene lost 12 bases, with 18 bases spanning the gap. Germline CDR1 is MNHNS and CDR2 is SASEGT. CDR3 loop: CASSDRDPYRGYF. The CDR3 DNA reads TGTGCCAGCAGTGACAGGGACCCCTATCGAGGGTACTTC.

Regarding this clone: Relative to the germline gene, one junction end is altered; a read error may explain this. V usage is TRBV6-5 and J usage is TRBJ1-5; perhaps TRBD1 as D (6 bases). Germline V lookup: CDR1 MNHEY, CDR2 SVGAGI. This CDR3 contains 13 residues. CDR3 protein: CAEEDRAYQPQHF. The CDR3 nucleotides are TGCGCCGAAGAGGACAGAGCTTATCAGCCCCAGCATTTT.

The chain carries TRBV5-1 and TRBJ2-3; no clear D. The germline CDR1 and CDR2 sequences are SGHRS and YFSETQ. Trimming left V 0 bases short and J 1 base short, with 12 bases between. The CDR3 has 16 amino acids. CDR3 in amino acids: CASSLASFPGTDTQYF. The CDR3 region has the DNA TGCGCCAGCAGCTTGGCCTCCTTCCCCGGCACAGATACGCAGTATTTT.

V and J are TRBV5-1 and TRBJ2-3, with 9 bases aligning to TRBD2. Trimming at V came to 4 bases and at J to 3 bases, leaving 6 bases not matched to a gene. This CDR3 contains 15 residues. Looked up from germline, CDR1 is SGHRS and CDR2 is YFSETQ. Written as DNA, the CDR3 is TGCGCCAGCAGCCAGACTAGCGGTCATACAGATACGCAGTATTTT. Translated, it gives CASSQTSGHTDTQYF. Variable domain in full (rest from reference TRBV5-1 and TRBJ2-3): KAGVTQTPRYLIKTRGQQVTLSCSPISGHRSVSWYQQTPGQGLQFLFEYFSETQRNKGNFPGRFSGRQFSNSRSEMNVSTLELGDSALYLCASSQTSGHTDTQYFGPGTRLTVL.

The chain couples TRBV1 to TRBJ2-6; the table's D call, TRBD2, was not checked against the DNA. TRBV1 is designated a pseudogene. The CDR3 is 23 amino acids. The CDR3 here is CTSRRGSLCTKSCAQSRANVLTF. The CDR3 bases are TGCACCAGCAGAAGAGGTAGTTTGTGCACAAAGTCTTGTGCACAAAGTCGGGCCAACGTCCTGACTTTC.

V usage is TRBV6-6 and J usage is TRBJ1-5; 8 bases match TRBD1. The V gene's germline CDR1 is MNHNY and CDR2 SVGAGI (reference sequence). The J segment lost 5 bases and the V segment lost 7 bases, leaving 4 bases of the junction unmatched. The CDR3 is made up of 13 amino acids. The CDR3 coding sequence is TGTGCCAGCATCGGACAGGGTGATCAGCCCCAGCATTTT. It is translated as CASIGQGDQPQHF.

The J gene is TRBJ2-7, the V gene TRBV29-1; D is perhaps TRBD1 (6 bases). Looked up from germline, CDR1 is SQVTM and CDR2 is ANQGSEA. V was clipped by 3 bases and J by 2 bases, with 11 bases between them. The CDR3 totals 13 residues. Here the CDR3 reads CSVEKGVPYEQYF. CDR3 bases: TGCAGCGTTGAGAAGGGGGTCCCCTACGAGCAGTACTTC.

As DNA, the CDR3 is TGTGCCAGTACCCCAGACAGGGGGGACATTTATGGCTACACCTTC. It translates to CASTPDRGDIYGYTF. The rearrangement links TRBV19 to TRBJ1-2; 9 bases are shared with TRBD1. The germline V gene encodes CDR1 LNHDA and CDR2 SQIVND (reference sequence). The V and J ends lost 7 bases and 5 bases, in that order; junction bases with no gene match: 11. This CDR3 has 15 amino acids.